This T cell receptor (beta chain) was obtained from a study of CD8 T cells in Susac syndrome. Random-hexamer reverse transcription was applied to roughly 0.5 to 1 ug RNA. Across 54 Vbeta and 13 Jbeta, TCR beta CDR3 was amplified with immunoSEQ multiplex PCR. One entry per CDR3 protein results from TCRdb running MiXCR on the immunoSEQ multiplex PCR reads. The sample carries roughly 200,000 distinct CDR3 sequences, 85% to 95% recorded once. V lost 6 bases and J 2 bases, leaving 14 bases between the germline ends. This CDR3 is 15 amino acids long. Relapsing-remitting disease, either stable or active, was present in the multiple sclerosis controls, who were treatment-naive patients.

This TCR came from a human donor with multiple sclerosis. Material: CD4+ T cells from PBMCs. The chain uses TRBV12-3 or TRBV12-4 and TRBJ2-1, with D perhaps TRBD1 or TRBD2 (7 bases each). This CDR3 reads CASSAQGGAYNEQFF. DNA for the CDR3: TGTGCCAGCAGCGCCCAGGGGGGGGCCTACAATGAGCAGTTCTTC.